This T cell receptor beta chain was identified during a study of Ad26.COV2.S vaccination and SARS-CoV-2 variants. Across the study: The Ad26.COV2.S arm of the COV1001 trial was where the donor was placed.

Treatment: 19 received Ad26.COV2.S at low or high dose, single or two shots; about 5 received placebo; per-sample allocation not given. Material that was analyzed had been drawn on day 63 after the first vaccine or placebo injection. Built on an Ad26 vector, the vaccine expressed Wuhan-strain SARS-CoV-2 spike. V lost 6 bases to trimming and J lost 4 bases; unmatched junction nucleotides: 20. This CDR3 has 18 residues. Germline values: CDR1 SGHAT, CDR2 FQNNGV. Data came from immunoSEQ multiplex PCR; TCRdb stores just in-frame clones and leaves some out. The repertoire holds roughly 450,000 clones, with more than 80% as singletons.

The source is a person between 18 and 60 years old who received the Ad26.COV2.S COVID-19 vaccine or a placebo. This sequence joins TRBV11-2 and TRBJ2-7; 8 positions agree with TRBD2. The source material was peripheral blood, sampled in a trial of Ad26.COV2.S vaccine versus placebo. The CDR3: CASSPGTSESLGLYEQYF. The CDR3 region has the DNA TGTGCCAGCAGTCCCGGGACTAGTGAGTCCCTAGGGCTTTACGAGCAGTACTTC.